The entry below gives a single T cell receptor beta chain sequence along with its context. What it recognizes is unknown. Generated by immunoSEQ multiplex PCR, the TCRdb table keeps only in-frame clones and is missing some. The sample includes 1,500 to 2,000 clones, approximately 60% seen only once; the top ten take just over 15%. The normal lung sample lay at least 3 cm, and maximally far, from the tumour. Template was genomic DNA from frozen, unsorted single-cell suspensions. The CDR3 spans 14 residues. V was pared by 3 bases and J by 3 bases, with 4 bases of the junction left unmatched. Looked up from germline, CDR1 is SEHNR and CDR2 is FQNEAQ (reference sequence). This record belongs to a study of immune cell composition in non-small cell lung cancer. Findings and limits, study-wide: Roughly 75% of squamous and around a third of adenocarcinoma cases had tumour-associated clones >0.5%. Smoking pack-years did not significantly correlate with tumour TCR-beta clonality.

Sequencing was done on a sample of non-adjacent lung tissue. This sequence originates from a human donor with non-small cell lung cancer. The chain joins TRBV7-9 to TRBJ2-7, with 8 bases fitting TRBD1. The CDR3 DNA is TGTGCCAGCAGCTTGACAGGGGCTATCTACGAGCAGTACTTC. This translates into CASSLTGAIYEQYF.